One sample yielded the 21 T cell receptor beta chains listed below, sequenced in a study of T cells in tumors after PD-1 blockade. Some clones are missing from TCRdb's copy, which holds only in-frame ones; the method was immunoSEQ multiplex PCR. Among some 14,000 clones, roughly 80% were seen once, and the ten largest hold roughly 25%. Sample: PBMCs, taken after anti-PD-1 treatment. These TCRs come from a human donor with basal cell carcinoma.

The chain combines TRBV29-1 with TRBJ1-1, with 8 bases matching TRBD1. V was clipped by 3 bases and J by 0 bases; unmatched bases: 9. From germline, CDR1 is SQVTM and CDR2 ANQGSEA. This CDR3 has 16 residues. In nucleotides, the CDR3 is TGCAGCGTTGATGGCGGGACAGGATCTGTGAACACTGAAGCTTTCTTT. As protein: CSVDGGTGSVNTEAFF.

This clone was observed a handful of times. V and J are TRBV21-1 and TRBJ2-2; the DNA was not used to check the table's D call, TRBD1. TRBV21-1 is a pseudogene segment. The CDR3 spans 15 residues. CDR3 sequence: CASSKVGTATGELFF. CDR3 nucleotides: TGTGCCAGCAGCAAAGTGGGGACAGCCACCGGGGAGCTGTTTTTT.

In nucleotides, the CDR3 is TGTGCCAGCAGCCAAGTGCCCGACGGGCGGCGTGAAGCTTTCTTT. It yields the protein CASSQVPDGRREAFF. This chain uses TRBV3-1 (or the pseudogene TRBV3-2) with TRBJ1-1; D is uncertain. Trimming left V 1 base short and J 7 bases short, with 16 bases between. This CDR3 has 15 amino acids. From germline, CDR1 is LGHDT and CDR2 YNNKEL (reference sequence).

The genes are TRBV2 and TRBJ1-1; D is perhaps TRBD1 (6 bases). Looked up from germline, CDR1 is SNHLY and CDR2 is FYNNEI. Deletions cut 6 bases from V and 6 bases from J, with 14 bases between. CDR3 length: 13 amino acids. The CDR3 loop reads CASSRDISAEAFF. The CDR3 DNA sequence: TGTGCCAGCAGCCGGGACATCTCAGCTGAAGCTTTCTTT. The complete variable domain, with remaining parts taken from reference TRBV2 and TRBJ1-1, reads EPEVTQTPSHQVTQMGQEVILRCVPISNHLYFYWYRQILGQKVEFLVSFYNNEISEKSEIFDDQFSVERPDGSNFTLKIRSTKLEDSAMYFCASSRDISAEAFFGQGTRLTVV.

This sequence joins TRBV23-1 and TRBJ2-7; D remains unclear. TRBV23-1 is designated an ORF whose function remains uncertain. The V end lost 3 bases, the J end lost 0 bases, and 18 bases lay between the germline ends. The CDR3 runs to 17 residues. In DNA form, the CDR3 reads TGCGCCAGCAGTCACCATCTCCGCGACAAGAGCTCCTACGAGCAGTACTTC. Translated, it gives CASSHHLRDKSSYEQYF.

In the case of this clone: One end of the junction varies from germline; a read error may be responsible. The genes are TRBV5-5 and TRBJ2-3; D may be TRBD1 or TRBD2 (5 bases each). CDR1 SGHKS and CDR2 YYEKEE come from the germline V gene (reference sequence). The CDR3 has 17 amino acids. CDR3 bases: TGTGCCAGCAGTTTGGGTGGGACGGTAATAGCACAGAACACGCAGTATTTT. It specifies CASSLGGTVIAQNTQYF. Based on the CDR3 plus reference TRBV5-5 and TRBJ2-3, the full variable domain is DAGVTQSPTHLIKTRGQQVTLRCSPISGHKSVSWYQQVLGQGPQFIFQYYEKEERGRGNFPDRFSARQFPNYSSELNVNALLLGDSALYLCASSLGGTVIAQNTQYFGPGTRLTVL.

The chain employs TRBV2 and TRBJ2-1; D is uncertain. CDR3 length: 14 residues. V shed 1 base and J shed 2 bases, with 6 bases lying between them. Germline V gene sequence: CDR1 SNHLY, CDR2 FYNNEI. The CDR3 loop is CASSEGPAYNEQFF. DNA of the CDR3: TGTGCCAGCAGTGAAGGACCCGCCTACAATGAGCAGTTCTTC.

Notes on this clone: This sample includes further DNA sequences coding for the same CDR3. V and J are TRBV18 and TRBJ1-5; 7 nucleotides agree with TRBD1. The CDR3 is 13 residues long. Germline loops: CDR1 KGHSH, CDR2 LQKENI. V gave up 3 bases and J gave up 4 bases; unmatched junction bases: 0. CDR3 in DNA: TGTGCCAGCTCACCGGACAGGAATCAGCCCCAGCATTTT. Protein: CASSPDRNQPQHF.

This rearrangement joins TRBV28 to TRBJ2-7, with D tentatively TRBD2 (6 bases). The CDR3 has 12 residues. Trimming cost V 10 bases and J 3 bases, with 13 bases left between them. Germline V gene sequence: CDR1 MDHEN, CDR2 SYDVKM. The CDR3 nucleotides read TGTGCCACCCAAAGTAGCGGCTACGAGCAGTACTTC. It specifies CATQSSGYEQYF.

This clone was counted a single time. The chain combines TRBV11-2 with TRBJ2-5; possible D gene TRBD1, 5 bases. From germline, CDR1 is SGHAT and CDR2 FQNNGV. Trimming took 0 bases from V and 4 from J, leaving 24 bases between them. There are 19 residues in the CDR3. CDR3 coding DNA: TGTGCCAGCAGCTTAGATTCTTTCCTGGGGCAGGGTGCCGGAGAGACCCAGTACTTC. Its translation: CASSLDSFLGQGAGETQYF.

The genes are TRBV27 and TRBJ2-3; D gene uncertain. Germline V CDR1 and CDR2: MNHEY, SMNVEV (reference sequence). CDR3 length: 14 residues. V was shortened by 3 bases and J by 5 bases, with 12 bases between the two germline ends. This CDR3 reads CASSFHGRRDTQYF. The CDR3 nucleotides are TGTGCCAGCAGTTTCCATGGGCGGAGAGATACGCAGTATTTT.

The chain's CDR3 is CASSEYETQYF. The CDR3 nucleotides are TGTGCCAGCAGTGAATATGAGACCCAGTACTTC. The J gene is TRBJ2-5, the V gene TRBV25-1; D gene unclear. The CDR3 length is 11 residues. V dropped 0 bases and J dropped 5 bases, with 1 base sitting between them. CDR1 is MGHDK and CDR2 is SYGVNS in the germline V gene.

The chain carries TRBV18 and TRBJ2-6, with a weak D call TRBD2 (5 bases). Trimming shortened V by 1 base and J by 2 bases, and 9 bases separated the two germline ends. Per the germline V gene, CDR1 is KGHSH and CDR2 is LQKENI. The CDR3 length is 16 residues. The CDR3 sequence: CASSPRVGAGANVLTF. Written as DNA, the CDR3 is TGTGCCAGCTCACCACGTGTCGGGGCTGGGGCCAACGTCCTGACTTTC.

V gene TRBV2 combines with J gene TRBJ1-5; possibly TRBD1 for D (6 bases). CDR3 size: 16 residues. Per germline, CDR1 SNHLY and CDR2 FYNNEI. Trimming removed 7 bases at V and 7 bases at J, with 23 bases between. Written as DNA, the CDR3 is TGTGCCAGCAAGGGGGGCGCGAGGATCGGAAACCAGCCCCAGCATTTT. Translating it yields CASKGGARIGNQPQHF. Looking up the rest from reference TRBV2 and TRBJ1-5 gives the full variable domain: EPEVTQTPSHQVTQMGQEVILRCVPISNHLYFYWYRQILGQKVEFLVSFYNNEISEKSEIFDDQFSVERPDGSNFTLKIRSTKLEDSAMYFCASKGGARIGNQPQHFGDGTRLSIL.

This clone has a handful of counts. The chain recombines TRBV9 with TRBJ2-3; D remains ambiguous. V lost 0 bases and J 0 bases, leaving 8 bases between the germline ends. The CDR3 contains 15 residues. The germline gives CDR1 SGDLS, CDR2 YYNGEE. The CDR3 region has the DNA TGTGCCAGCAGCGTAGCTGTGGGGAGCACAGATACGCAGTATTTT. As protein: CASSVAVGSTDTQYF.

The genes are TRBV5-4 and TRBJ2-7; either TRBD1 or TRBD2 may fit D (5 bases each). The CDR3 is made up of 13 amino acids. Germline V gene lookup returns CDR1 SGHNT and CDR2 YYREEE (reference sequence). The V end lost 4 bases, the J end lost 1 base, and 9 bases lay between the germline ends. The chain's CDR3 is CASSRDGSYEQYF. For the CDR3, the DNA is TGTGCCAGCAGCCGGGACGGATCCTACGAGCAGTACTTC.

The gene calls are TRBV28 and TRBJ1-4, with 7 bases fitting TRBD1. J was trimmed by 3 bases and V by 4 bases; bases with no gene match: 8. Germline V CDR1 and CDR2: MDHEN, SYDVKM. CDR3 length: 16 amino acids. The CDR3 DNA sequence: TGTGCCAGCAGTTGGGGAGGGGGCGAGGCTAATGAAAAACTGTTTTTT. It yields the protein CASSWGGGEANEKLFF.

The chain has TRBV13 and TRBJ2-1, with TRBD2 matching 11 bases. The CDR3 extends over 16 amino acids. Germline lookup yields CDR1 PRHDT and CDR2 FYEKMQ (reference sequence). V lost 5 bases and J lost 6; bases outside the gene matches: 9. CDR3 sequence reads: CASSNPTSGSLNEQFF. The CDR3 bases are TGTGCCAGCAGCAACCCCACTAGCGGGAGCCTCAATGAGCAGTTCTTC.

The V gene is TRBV5-1, the J gene TRBJ2-2; 8 nucleotides match TRBD2. The length of the CDR3 is 17 residues. The germline CDR1 and CDR2 sequences are SGHRS and YFSETQ. The V gene end was trimmed by 4 bases and the J gene end by 2 bases; junction bases not matched to a gene: 10. CDR3 DNA: TGCGCCAGCAGCCTCCTGACGGGGGGGAAAAACACCGGGGAGCTGTTTTTT. Amino acid sequence: CASSLLTGGKNTGELFF. Looking up the rest from reference TRBV5-1 and TRBJ2-2 gives the full variable domain: KAGVTQTPRYLIKTRGQQVTLSCSPISGHRSVSWYQQTPGQGLQFLFEYFSETQRNKGNFPGRFSGRQFSNSRSEMNVSTLELGDSALYLCASSLLTGGKNTGELFFGEGSRLTVL.

The sample holds one count of this clone. The chain joins TRBV11-2 to TRBJ2-1, with TRBD2 identical over 11 bases. From germline, CDR1 is SGHAT and CDR2 FQNNGV. The J segment lost 10 bases and the V segment lost 5 bases, leaving 7 bases of the junction unmatched. The CDR3 has 14 residues. In DNA, the CDR3 is TGTGCCAGCAGCGATAGCGGGGGGGCTGGGGAGCAGTTCTTC. This gives the protein CASSDSGGAGEQFF. The entire variable domain, with the rest obtained from reference TRBV11-2 and TRBJ2-1, is as follows: EAGVAQSPRYKIIEKRQSVAFWCNPISGHATLYWYQQILGQGPKLLIQFQNNGVVDDSQLPKDRFSAERLKGVDSTLKIQPAKLEDSAVYLCASSDSGGAGEQFFGPGTRLTVL.

The chain combines TRBV5-5 with TRBJ1-2; 8 bases agree with TRBD1. The CDR3 is made up of 15 amino acids. With V trimmed by 6 bases and J by 6 bases, 13 bases remained unmatched. The germline V gene encodes CDR1 SGHKS and CDR2 YYEKEE (reference sequence). The DNA of the CDR3 is TGTGCCAGCATCAGGATAACAGGGGGAAAAAATGGCTACACCTTC. Its protein is CASIRITGGKNGYTF.